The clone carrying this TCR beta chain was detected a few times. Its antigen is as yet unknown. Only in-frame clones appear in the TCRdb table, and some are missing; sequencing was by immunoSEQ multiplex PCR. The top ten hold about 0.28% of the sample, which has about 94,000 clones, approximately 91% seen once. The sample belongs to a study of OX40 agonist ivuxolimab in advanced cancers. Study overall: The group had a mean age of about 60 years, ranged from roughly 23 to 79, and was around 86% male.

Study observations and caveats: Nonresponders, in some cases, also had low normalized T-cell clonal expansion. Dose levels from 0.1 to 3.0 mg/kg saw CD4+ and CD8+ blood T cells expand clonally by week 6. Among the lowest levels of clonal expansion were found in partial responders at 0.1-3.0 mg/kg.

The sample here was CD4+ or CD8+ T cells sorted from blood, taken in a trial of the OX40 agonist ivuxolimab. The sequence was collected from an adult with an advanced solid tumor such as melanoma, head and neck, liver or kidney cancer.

The CDR3 sequence is CASSIGGTGTNTEAFF. The CDR3 DNA reads as TGTGCCAGTAGTATCGGTGGGACAGGAACGAACACTGAAGCTTTCTTT. The chain carries TRBV19 and TRBJ1-1; 8 bases map to TRBD1. CDR1 is LNHDA, CDR2 SQIVND, per germline (reference sequence). This CDR3 region has 16 residues. With V trimmed by 3 bases and J by 1 base, 7 bases remained unmatched.